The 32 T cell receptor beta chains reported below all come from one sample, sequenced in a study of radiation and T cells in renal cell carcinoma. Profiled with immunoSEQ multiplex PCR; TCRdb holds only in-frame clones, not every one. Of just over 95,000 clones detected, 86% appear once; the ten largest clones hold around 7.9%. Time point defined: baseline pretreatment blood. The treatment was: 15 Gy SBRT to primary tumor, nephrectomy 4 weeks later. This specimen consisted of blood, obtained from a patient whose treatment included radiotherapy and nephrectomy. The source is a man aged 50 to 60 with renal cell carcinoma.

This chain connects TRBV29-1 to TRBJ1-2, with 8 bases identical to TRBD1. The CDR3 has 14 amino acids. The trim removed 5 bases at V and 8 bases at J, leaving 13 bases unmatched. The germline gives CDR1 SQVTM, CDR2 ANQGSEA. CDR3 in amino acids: CSVTTGQGTGGYTF. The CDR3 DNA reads TGCAGCGTTACAACCGGACAGGGTACGGGGGGCTACACCTTC.

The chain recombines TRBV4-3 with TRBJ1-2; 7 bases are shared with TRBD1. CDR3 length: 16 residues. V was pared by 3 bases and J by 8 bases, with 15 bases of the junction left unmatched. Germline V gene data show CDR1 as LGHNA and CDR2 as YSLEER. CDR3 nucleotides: TGCGCCAGCAGCCAGGGACAGAGAGGGTCAGGGGAAGGCTACACCTTC. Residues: CASSQGQRGSGEGYTF.

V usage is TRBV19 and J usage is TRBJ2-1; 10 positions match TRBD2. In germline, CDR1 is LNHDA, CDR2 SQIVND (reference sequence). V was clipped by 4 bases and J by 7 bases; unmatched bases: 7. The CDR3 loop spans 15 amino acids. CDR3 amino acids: CASSTLAGALNEQFF. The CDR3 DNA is TGTGCCAGTAGTACTCTAGCGGGAGCGTTAAATGAGCAGTTCTTC.

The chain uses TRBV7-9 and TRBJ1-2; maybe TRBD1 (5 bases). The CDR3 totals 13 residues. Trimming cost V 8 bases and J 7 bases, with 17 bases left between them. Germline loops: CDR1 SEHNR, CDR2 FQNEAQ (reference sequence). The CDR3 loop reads CASQTRGVLGYTF. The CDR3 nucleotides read TGTGCCAGCCAGACACGAGGGGTTCTTGGCTACACCTTC.

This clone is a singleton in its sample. CDR3 in DNA: TGTGCCAGCTCACCACAGGGGGACAGGGGCACAGATACGCAGTATTTT. It translates to CASSPQGDRGTDTQYF. This chain joins TRBV18 and TRBJ2-3; 9 bases map to TRBD1. The V gene's germline CDR1 is KGHSH and CDR2 LQKENI. After removal of 1 base from V and 1 base from J, the junction contained 3 bases not matched to a gene. This CDR3 has 16 residues.

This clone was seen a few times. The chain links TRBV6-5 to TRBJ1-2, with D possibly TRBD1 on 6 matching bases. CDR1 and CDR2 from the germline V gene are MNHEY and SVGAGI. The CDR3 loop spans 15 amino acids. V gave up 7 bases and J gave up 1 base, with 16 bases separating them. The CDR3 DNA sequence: TGTGCCAGCACCCCACAGGGATTGGGTAACTATGGCTACACCTTC. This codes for CASTPQGLGNYGYTF.

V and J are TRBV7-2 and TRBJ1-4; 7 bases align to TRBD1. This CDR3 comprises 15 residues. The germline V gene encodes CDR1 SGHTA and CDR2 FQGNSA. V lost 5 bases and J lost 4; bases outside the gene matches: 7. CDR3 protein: CASSEQGPGNEKLFF. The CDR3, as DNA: TGTGCCAGCAGCGAACAGGGGCCCGGTAATGAAAAACTGTTTTTT.

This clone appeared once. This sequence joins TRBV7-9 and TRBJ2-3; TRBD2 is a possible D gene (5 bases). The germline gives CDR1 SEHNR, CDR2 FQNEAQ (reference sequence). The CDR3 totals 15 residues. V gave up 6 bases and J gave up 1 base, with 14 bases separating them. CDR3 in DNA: TGTGCCAGCAGGGCGCTGGGAGCGGGCACAGATACGCAGTATTTT. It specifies CASRALGAGTDTQYF. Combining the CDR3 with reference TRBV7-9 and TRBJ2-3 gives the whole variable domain DTGVSQNPRHKITKRGQNVTFRCDPISEHNRLYWYRQTLGQGPEFLTYFQNEAQLEKSRLLSDRFSAERPKGSFSTLEIQRTEQGDSAMYLCASRALGAGTDTQYFGPGTRLTVL.

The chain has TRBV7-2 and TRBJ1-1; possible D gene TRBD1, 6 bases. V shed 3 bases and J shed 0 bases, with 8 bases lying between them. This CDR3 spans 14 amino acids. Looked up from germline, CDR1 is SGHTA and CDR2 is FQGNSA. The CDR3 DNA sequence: TGTGCCAGCAGCTTGGACAGTATGAACACTGAAGCTTTCTTT. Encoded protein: CASSLDSMNTEAFF.

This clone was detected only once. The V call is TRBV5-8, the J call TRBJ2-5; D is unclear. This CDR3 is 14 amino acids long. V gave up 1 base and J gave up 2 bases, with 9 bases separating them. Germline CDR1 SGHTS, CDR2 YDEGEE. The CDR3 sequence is CASSLWSEQETQYF. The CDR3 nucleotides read TGTGCCAGCAGCTTGTGGTCGGAGCAAGAGACCCAGTACTTC.

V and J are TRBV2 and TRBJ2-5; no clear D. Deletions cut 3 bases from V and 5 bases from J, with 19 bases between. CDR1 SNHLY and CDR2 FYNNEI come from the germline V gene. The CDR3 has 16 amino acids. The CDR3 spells CASSEANPGVEETQYF. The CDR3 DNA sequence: TGTGCCAGCAGTGAGGCGAACCCGGGTGTGGAGGAGACCCAGTACTTC.

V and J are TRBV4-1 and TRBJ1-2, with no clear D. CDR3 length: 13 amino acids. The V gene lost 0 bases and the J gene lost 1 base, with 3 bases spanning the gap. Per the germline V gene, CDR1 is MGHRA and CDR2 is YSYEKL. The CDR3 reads CASSQDSNYGYTF. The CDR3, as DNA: TGCGCCAGCAGCCAAGACAGTAACTATGGCTACACCTTC.

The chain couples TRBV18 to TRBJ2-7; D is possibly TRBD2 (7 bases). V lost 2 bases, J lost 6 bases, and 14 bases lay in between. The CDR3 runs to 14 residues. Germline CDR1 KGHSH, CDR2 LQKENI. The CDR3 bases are TGTGCCAGCTCACCATACAGGGAGGGTCGCGAGCAGTACTTC. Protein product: CASSPYREGREQYF.

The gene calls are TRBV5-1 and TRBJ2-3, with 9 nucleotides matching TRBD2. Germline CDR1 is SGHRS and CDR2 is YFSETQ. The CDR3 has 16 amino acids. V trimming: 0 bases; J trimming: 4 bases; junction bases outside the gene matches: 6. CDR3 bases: TGCGCCAGCAGCTTGGGCGGAGCGGGGGGAGCAGATACGCAGTATTTT. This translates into CASSLGGAGGADTQYF.

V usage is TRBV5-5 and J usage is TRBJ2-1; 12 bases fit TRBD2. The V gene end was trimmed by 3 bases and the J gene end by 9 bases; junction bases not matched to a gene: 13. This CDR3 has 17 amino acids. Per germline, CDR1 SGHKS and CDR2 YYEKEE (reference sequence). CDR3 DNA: TGTGCCAGCAGCTCGGGACTAGCGGGTCGCTTACGGGGTGAGCAGTTCTTC. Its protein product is CASSSGLAGRLRGEQFF.

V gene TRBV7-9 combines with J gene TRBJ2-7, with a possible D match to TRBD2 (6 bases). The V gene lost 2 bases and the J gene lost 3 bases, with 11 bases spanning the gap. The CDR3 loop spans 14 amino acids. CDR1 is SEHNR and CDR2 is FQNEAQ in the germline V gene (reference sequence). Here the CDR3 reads CASSLTGALYEQYF. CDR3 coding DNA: TGTGCCAGCAGCTTAACGGGAGCGCTCTACGAGCAGTACTTC.

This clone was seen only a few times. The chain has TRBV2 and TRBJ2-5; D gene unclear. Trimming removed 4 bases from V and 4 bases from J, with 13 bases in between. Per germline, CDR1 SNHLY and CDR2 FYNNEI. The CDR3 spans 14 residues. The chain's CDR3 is CASSGTWGPETQYF. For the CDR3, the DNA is TGTGCCAGCAGTGGGACGTGGGGTCCAGAGACCCAGTACTTC.

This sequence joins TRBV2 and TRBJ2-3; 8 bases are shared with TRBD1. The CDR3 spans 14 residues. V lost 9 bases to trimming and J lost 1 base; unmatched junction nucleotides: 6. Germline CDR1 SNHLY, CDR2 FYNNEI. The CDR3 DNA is TGTGCCAGTACAGGGGGAGGCGGCACAGATACGCAGTATTTT. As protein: CASTGGGGTDTQYF.

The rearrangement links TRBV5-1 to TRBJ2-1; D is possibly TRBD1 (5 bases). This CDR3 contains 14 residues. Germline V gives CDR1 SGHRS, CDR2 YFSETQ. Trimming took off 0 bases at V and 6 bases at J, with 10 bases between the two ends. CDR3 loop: CASSLGDRSNEQFF. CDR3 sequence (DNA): TGCGCCAGCAGCTTGGGAGACAGATCCAATGAGCAGTTCTTC.

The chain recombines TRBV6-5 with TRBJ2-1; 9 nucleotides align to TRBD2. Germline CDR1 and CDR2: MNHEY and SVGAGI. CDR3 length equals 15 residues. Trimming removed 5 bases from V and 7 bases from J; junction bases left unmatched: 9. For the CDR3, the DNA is TGTGCCAGCAGTGTTAGCGGGGGATCGGGAAATGAGCAGTTCTTC. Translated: CASSVSGGSGNEQFF.

The CDR3 DNA sequence: TGCACCAGCAGCCAAGATCGAGGTGGTCGGGATCAGCCCCAGCATTTT. It encodes CTSSQDRGGRDQPQHF. The chain couples TRBV1 to TRBJ1-5. TRBV1 is tagged as a pseudogene. This CDR3 spans 16 amino acids.

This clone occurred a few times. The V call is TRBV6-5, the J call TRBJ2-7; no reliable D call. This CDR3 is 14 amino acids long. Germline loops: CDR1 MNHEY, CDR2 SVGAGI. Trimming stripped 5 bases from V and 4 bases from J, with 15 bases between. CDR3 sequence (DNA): TGTGCCAGCAGTCCCTCCTCGGCTTCTTACGAGCAGTACTTC. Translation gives CASSPSSASYEQYF.

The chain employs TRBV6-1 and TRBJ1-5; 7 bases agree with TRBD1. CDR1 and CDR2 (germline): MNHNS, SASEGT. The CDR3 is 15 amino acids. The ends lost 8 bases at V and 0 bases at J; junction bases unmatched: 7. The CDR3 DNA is TGTGCCAGCCGGGGACAGCGAAATAGCAATCAGCCCCAGCATTTT. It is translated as CASRGQRNSNQPQHF.

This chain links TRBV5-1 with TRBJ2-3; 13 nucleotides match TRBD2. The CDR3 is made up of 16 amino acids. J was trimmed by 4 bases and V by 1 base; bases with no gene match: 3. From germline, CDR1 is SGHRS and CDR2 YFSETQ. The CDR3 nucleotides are TGCGCCAGCAGCTTGACTAGCGGGGGGGCCCCAGATACGCAGTATTTT. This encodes CASSLTSGGAPDTQYF.

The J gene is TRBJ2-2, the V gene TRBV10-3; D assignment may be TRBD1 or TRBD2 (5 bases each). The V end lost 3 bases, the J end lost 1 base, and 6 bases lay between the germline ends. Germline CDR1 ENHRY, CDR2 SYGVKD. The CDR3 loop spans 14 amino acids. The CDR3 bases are TGTGCCATCAGTGATGGGGGGAACACCGGGGAGCTGTTTTTT. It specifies CAISDGGNTGELFF.

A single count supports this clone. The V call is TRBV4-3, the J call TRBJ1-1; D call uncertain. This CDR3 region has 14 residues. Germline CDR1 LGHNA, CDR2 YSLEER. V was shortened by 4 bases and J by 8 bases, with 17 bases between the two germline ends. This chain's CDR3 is CASSPGDGRGEAFF. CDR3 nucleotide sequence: TGCGCCAGCAGCCCAGGTGATGGCCGCGGAGAAGCTTTCTTT.

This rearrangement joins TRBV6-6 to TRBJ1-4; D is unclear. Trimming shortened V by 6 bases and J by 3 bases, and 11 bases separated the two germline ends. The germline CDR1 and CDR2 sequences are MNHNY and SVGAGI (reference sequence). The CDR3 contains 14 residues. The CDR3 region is CASRNPNANEKLFF. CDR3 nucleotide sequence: TGTGCCAGCAGAAACCCAAACGCTAATGAAAAACTGTTTTTT.

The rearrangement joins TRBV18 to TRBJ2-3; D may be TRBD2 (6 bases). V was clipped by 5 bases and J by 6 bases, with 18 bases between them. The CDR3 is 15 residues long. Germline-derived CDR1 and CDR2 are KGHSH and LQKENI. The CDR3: CASSRPSAIGDTQYF. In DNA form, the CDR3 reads TGTGCCAGCTCAAGGCCTAGCGCCATCGGGGATACGCAGTATTTT.

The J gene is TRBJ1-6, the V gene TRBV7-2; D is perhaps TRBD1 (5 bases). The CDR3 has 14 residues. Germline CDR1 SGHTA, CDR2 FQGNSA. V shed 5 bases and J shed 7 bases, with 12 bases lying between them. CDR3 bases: TGTGCCAGCAGCCCGGGACTCCTAAATTCACCCCTCCACTTT. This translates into CASSPGLLNSPLHF.

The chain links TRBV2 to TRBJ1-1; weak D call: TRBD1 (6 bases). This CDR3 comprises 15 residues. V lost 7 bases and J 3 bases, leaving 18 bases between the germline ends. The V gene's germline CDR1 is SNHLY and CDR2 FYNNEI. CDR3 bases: TGTGCCAGCACCGGAGGGGGGGTTAGCGACACTGAAGCTTTCTTT. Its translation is CASTGGGVSDTEAFF. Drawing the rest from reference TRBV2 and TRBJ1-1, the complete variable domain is EPEVTQTPSHQVTQMGQEVILRCVPISNHLYFYWYRQILGQKVEFLVSFYNNEISEKSEIFDDQFSVERPDGSNFTLKIRSTKLEDSAMYFCASTGGGVSDTEAFFGQGTRLTVV.

In DNA form, the CDR3 reads TGTGCCAGCAGCCCCCCGGGATCCGGGGGAAACATTCAGTACTTC. As protein: CASSPPGSGGNIQYF. V usage is TRBV7-6 and J usage is TRBJ2-4, with D maybe TRBD2 (6 bases). Between the trimmed V and J ends, which lost 5 bases and 6 bases, there was a span of 17 bases. CDR1 and CDR2 from the germline V gene are SGHVS and FNYEAQ. The CDR3 has 15 amino acids.

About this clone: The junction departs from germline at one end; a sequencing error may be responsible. The CDR3: CASSLGQGVYNEQFF. Here the CDR3 DNA reads TGTGCTAGCAGCTTAGGTCAGGGGGTCTACAATGAGCAGTTCTTC. The J gene is TRBJ2-1, the V gene TRBV7-7, with 7 bases identical to TRBD1. Germline V CDR1 and CDR2: SSHAT, FNYEAQ (reference sequence). The CDR3 loop spans 15 amino acids.